This T cell receptor (beta chain) was found in a study of blood T cell repertoires in COVID-19. This clone was recorded a few times. Additional DNA sequences in this sample encode the identical CDR3. Generated by immunoSEQ multiplex PCR, the TCRdb table keeps only in-frame clones and is missing some. The sample records about 300,000 clones, 90% being singletons. The germline V and J ends were trimmed by 6 bases and 4 bases, with 9 bases remaining between them. This CDR3 comprises 12 residues. Across under 25 US areas, participants ranged in age from 18 to 89 years. Material for sequencing was PBMCs or T cells enriched from blood (not recorded which). This clonotype was obtained from a woman in her twenties or thirties who had recovered from COVID-19. The chain is built from TRBV12-3 or TRBV12-4 and TRBJ1-2, with D perhaps matching TRBD1 (6 bases). The CDR3, as DNA: TGTGCCAGCAGCCAGGACAGCTATGGCTACACCTTC. Translated: CASSQDSYGYTF.